What follows are 26 T cell receptor beta chains derived from one specimen sequenced in a study of metastatic and nonmetastatic thyroid tumors. Each patient came to thyroid surgery without any prior treatment (of any kind). MiXCR reprocessed the PCR reads for TCRdb. The repertoire has roughly 33,000 clones, about 18% of them found once; the top ten carry 12%. Specimen: blood. These receptors came from a male donor with papillary thyroid cancer or a benign thyroid nodule (not recorded which). Some clones in this sample may be carry-over from other donors' samples.

Ten or more counts support this clone. The J gene is TRBJ2-1, the V gene TRBV2; D uncertain. CDR3 size: 13 residues. CDR1 is SNHLY, CDR2 FYNNEI, per germline. The germline V and J ends were trimmed by 10 bases and 5 bases, with 15 bases remaining between them. In nucleotides, the CDR3 is TGTGCCACCCAGACGGAGACGCACAATGAGCAGTTCTTC. Protein product: CATQTETHNEQFF.

There are a few counts of this clone. The chain joins TRBV19 to TRBJ1-5, with no clear D. V was shortened by 6 bases and J by 2 bases, with 11 bases between the two germline ends. The CDR3 has 14 amino acids. CDR1 LNHDA and CDR2 SQIVND come from the germline V gene (reference sequence). CDR3 loop: CASRILGGNQPQHF. For the CDR3, the DNA is TGTGCCAGTAGAATCTTGGGCGGCAATCAGCCCCAGCATTTT.

The table lists this clone with many counts. The chain links TRBV2 to TRBJ2-5, with 9 positions matching TRBD1. Germline loops: CDR1 SNHLY, CDR2 FYNNEI. This CDR3 spans 15 amino acids. J gave up 5 bases and V 8 bases, and 12 bases lay outside the gene matches. The CDR3 nucleotides read TGTGCCAGCGGAAGCCAGGGGACAGGGAGCGAGACCCAGTACTTC. Its protein product is CASGSQGTGSETQYF. Complete variable domain (other parts from reference TRBV2 and TRBJ2-5): EPEVTQTPSHQVTQMGQEVILRCVPISNHLYFYWYRQILGQKVEFLVSFYNNEISEKSEIFDDQFSVERPDGSNFTLKIRSTKLEDSAMYFCASGSQGTGSETQYFGPGTRLLVL.

The chain carries TRBV19 and TRBJ1-4; D gene ambiguous. From germline, CDR1 is LNHDA and CDR2 SQIVND (reference sequence). This CDR3 spans 12 amino acids. V dropped 8 bases and J dropped 4 bases, with 8 bases sitting between them. The CDR3 DNA is TGTGCCAGTGAGCAGCATAATGAAAAACTGTTTTTT. Amino acids: CASEQHNEKLFF.

Ten or more counts support this clone. The chain carries TRBV5-4 and TRBJ1-2, with D perhaps TRBD1 (6 bases). V was cut by 1 base and J by 5 bases, with 15 bases left in between. The CDR3 loop spans 15 amino acids. CDR1 SGHNT and CDR2 YYREEE come from the germline V gene (reference sequence). DNA of the CDR3: TGTGCCAGCAGCTTGAGGGAGGGACATCAGTATGGCTACACCTTC. Protein: CASSLREGHQYGYTF.

In this sample, this clone turned up many times. This sequence joins TRBV12-3 or TRBV12-4 and TRBJ2-2, with D perhaps being TRBD1 or TRBD2 (6 bases each). Trimming took 6 bases from V and 5 from J, leaving 19 bases between them. The CDR3 sequence is 16 residues long. CDR3 bases: TGTGCCAGCAGCTCAAGCATGACAGGAGGGACCGGGGAGCTGTTTTTT. Translating it yields CASSSSMTGGTGELFF.

The table lists this clone with many counts. The V gene is TRBV10-1, the J gene TRBJ1-1; unclear D gene. Per germline, CDR1 WNHNN and CDR2 SYGVQD (reference sequence). V lost 5 bases and J lost 2, with 9 bases in between. The CDR3 is 13 residues long. The CDR3 loop reads CASSLRENTEAFF. The CDR3, as DNA: TGCGCCAGCAGTTTAAGAGAAAACACTGAAGCTTTCTTT.

This clone was seen only a few times. The chain employs TRBV6-1 and TRBJ2-3; 7 bases fit TRBD2. The CDR3 covers 15 residues. The junction had 5 bases not matched to a gene; V was cut back by 4 bases and J by 1 base. CDR1 and CDR2 from the germline V gene are MNHNS and SASEGT. CDR3 sequence: CASSGTRPGTDTQYF. The CDR3 bases are TGTGCCAGCAGTGGGACTAGGCCAGGCACAGATACGCAGTATTTT.

This clone was detected ten times or more. The chain combines TRBV28 with TRBJ2-7, with D maybe TRBD2 (6 bases). Per the germline V gene, CDR1 is MDHEN and CDR2 is SYDVKM. The germline V and J ends were trimmed by 4 bases and 3 bases, with 13 bases remaining between them. The CDR3 consists of 14 residues. CDR3 amino acids: CASSSPGLIYEQYF. The CDR3, as DNA: TGTGCCAGCAGTTCACCCGGACTAATCTACGAGCAGTACTTC.

The chain combines TRBV27 with TRBJ2-2; possibly TRBD2 for D (5 bases). The CDR3 runs to 15 residues. Trimming removed 11 bases at V and 7 bases at J, with 23 bases between. CDR1 and CDR2 (germline): MNHEY, SMNVEV (reference sequence). DNA for the CDR3: TGTGCCTTCTCTGTTGTCAGCGGAGTAAACGGGGAGCTGTTTTTT. This encodes CAFSVVSGVNGELFF.

Sample share makes this clone medium-sized (0.01 to 0.1%). The J gene is TRBJ1-2, the V gene TRBV6-1; unclear D gene. The CDR3 has 13 residues. The germline V gene encodes CDR1 MNHNS and CDR2 SASEGT. Trimming removed 9 bases from V and 0 bases from J, with 11 bases in between. The CDR3 region is CASLQRANYGYTF. The CDR3 nucleotides are TGTGCCAGTTTACAGCGAGCTAACTATGGCTACACCTTC.

This clone was detected ten times or more. The CDR3 loop reads CASSLAAGEGGYTF. Here the CDR3 DNA reads TGCGCCAGCAGCTTGGCTGCAGGGGAAGGCGGCTACACCTTC. The genes are TRBV5-1 and TRBJ1-2; D perhaps matches TRBD1 (6 bases). This CDR3 has 14 residues. V shed 0 bases and J shed 8 bases, with 14 bases lying between them. The germline V gene encodes CDR1 SGHRS and CDR2 YFSETQ.

This chain joins TRBV20-1 and TRBJ2-1; TRBD2 might be the D (5 bases). Trimming left V 4 bases short and J 7 bases short, with 8 bases between. This CDR3 contains 11 residues. Looked up from germline, CDR1 is DFQATT and CDR2 is SNEGSKA (reference sequence). The CDR3 loop is CSAIWRNEQFF. The CDR3 bases are TGCAGTGCTATCTGGAGGAATGAGCAGTTCTTC.

This clone is labeled medium-sized. The V gene is TRBV28, the J gene TRBJ1-2; D remains ambiguous. The CDR3 is made up of 13 amino acids. Germline V gene sequence: CDR1 MDHEN, CDR2 SYDVKM. V gave up 2 bases and J gave up 8 bases, with 12 bases separating them. The CDR3: CASSLVGMAGYTF. The CDR3 DNA reads as TGTGCCAGCAGTTTAGTGGGGATGGCCGGCTACACCTTC.

This clone was seen at least ten times. This chain connects TRBV18 to TRBJ2-5, with 12 bases aligning to TRBD1. Per germline, CDR1 KGHSH and CDR2 LQKENI. V shed 0 bases, J shed 5 bases, and the junction held 1 base outside the gene matches. CDR3 length: 15 amino acids. CDR3 DNA: TGTGCCAGCTCACCACCGGGGACAGGGGGCGAGACCCAGTACTTC. Its translation: CASSPPGTGGETQYF. Variable domain in full (rest from reference TRBV18 and TRBJ2-5): NAGVMQNPRHLVRRRGQEARLRCSPMKGHSHVYWYRQLPEEGLKFMVYLQKENIIDESGMPKERFSAEFPKEGPSILRIQQVVRGDSAAYFCASSPPGTGGETQYFGPGTRLLVL.

In its sample, this clone was seen many times. The CDR3, as DNA: TGCAGTGCCTCAGACGGGAATGAGCAGTTCTTC. Its translation: CSASDGNEQFF. The V call is TRBV20-1, the J call TRBJ2-1; no clear D. This CDR3 is 11 amino acids long. The germline CDR1 and CDR2 sequences are DFQATT and SNEGSKA (reference sequence). V gave up 6 bases and J gave up 7 bases, with 10 bases separating them.

At least ten counts were recorded for this clone. A clone one base away is much larger, so this may be a read error. This sequence joins TRBV6-5 and TRBJ2-6; unclear D gene. V was clipped by 5 bases and J by 2 bases, with 13 bases between them. The CDR3 sequence is 16 residues long. Germline lookup yields CDR1 MNHEY and CDR2 SVGAGI. CDR3 DNA: TGTGCCAGCAGTCCCCGACCGACTCCTGGGGCCAACGTCCTGACTTTC. Translated, it gives CASSPRPTPGANVLTF.

This clone came up many times. The chain has TRBV4-3 and TRBJ1-2; D not resolved. The CDR3 spans 15 residues. The germline V and J ends were trimmed by 1 base and 8 bases, with 17 bases remaining between them. The germline CDR1 and CDR2 sequences are LGHNA and YSLEER. The CDR3 sequence is CASSQVPDALGGYTF. The CDR3 bases are TGCGCCAGCAGCCAAGTACCAGACGCCCTCGGGGGCTACACCTTC.

This clone was detected ten times or more. V gene TRBV7-9 combines with J gene TRBJ2-1, with TRBD2 matching 10 bases. The germline CDR1 and CDR2 sequences are SEHNR and FQNEAQ (reference sequence). V dropped 3 bases and J dropped 9; count of bases not matched to a gene: 2. This CDR3 has 13 amino acids. The CDR3 spells CASSLGLALEQFF. The CDR3 DNA reads as TGTGCCAGCAGCTTGGGACTAGCGCTTGAGCAGTTCTTC.

This clone was counted ten times or more. The chain couples TRBV30 to TRBJ2-7; D is unclear. V lost 5 bases and J 6 bases, leaving 8 bases between the germline ends. The germline CDR1 and CDR2 sequences are GTSNPN and SVGIG (reference sequence). CDR3 length equals 10 residues. CDR3 sequence (DNA): TGTGCCTGGGGCGCTAGCGAGCAGTACTTC. Translated, it gives CAWGASEQYF.

This clone has at least ten counts. Possible read error: a much larger clone is one base away. No conserved phenylalanine or tryptophan ends this CDR3, so it is likely a read error. The rearrangement uses TRBV19 and TRBJ1-6, with D tentatively TRBD1 (5 bases). The length of the CDR3 is 15 residues. V was pared by 6 bases and J by 11 bases, with 20 bases between. Germline values: CDR1 LNHDA, CDR2 SQIVND (reference sequence). The CDR3 DNA reads TGTGCCAGTAGCGCCGGGGACTCCCTCCATACACCCCTCCACCTT. It specifies CASSAGDSLHTPLHL.

This clone was recorded a few times. The rearrangement uses TRBV6-5 and TRBJ1-6; maybe TRBD1 (6 bases). V was clipped by 0 bases and J by 7 bases, with 13 bases between them. The CDR3 totals 16 residues. Germline CDR1 and CDR2: MNHEY and SVGAGI. Written as DNA, the CDR3 is TGTGCCAGCAGTTACTCCCAAGGGGGTAGAAATTCACCCCTCCACTTT. It translates to CASSYSQGGRNSPLHF.

This clone was counted at least ten times. The chain uses TRBV20-1 and TRBJ2-7; possibly TRBD1 for D (6 bases). Germline values: CDR1 DFQATT, CDR2 SNEGSKA (reference sequence). This CDR3 region has 16 residues. The V end was cut by 2 bases, the J end by 2 bases, with 19 bases between. The CDR3 region is CSARSPTGPDPYEQYF. CDR3 DNA sequence: TGCAGTGCTAGATCCCCGACAGGTCCGGACCCCTACGAGCAGTACTTC.

This clone was recorded once. The germline gene is not matched at one end of the junction; a read error may be the cause. The chain employs TRBV4-1 and TRBJ1-5, with unresolved D. Per the germline V gene, CDR1 is MGHRA and CDR2 is YSYEKL. This CDR3 is 16 amino acids long. CDR3 sequence reads: CASSQDTGYSNQPKHF. CDR3 bases: TGCGCCAGCAGCCAAGATACCGGGTATAGTAATCAGCCCAAGCATTTT.

This clone was seen a handful of times. V gene TRBV7-9 combines with J gene TRBJ2-3; D unclear. CDR1 is SEHNR and CDR2 is FQNEAQ in the germline V gene (reference sequence). The CDR3 is made up of 12 amino acids. Trimming shortened V by 3 bases and J by 6 bases, and 7 bases separated the two germline ends. CDR3 sequence: CASSLQADTQYF. The CDR3 bases are TGTGCCAGCAGCTTGCAGGCGGATACGCAGTATTTT.

This clone was detected ten times or more. The CDR3 nucleotides read TGTGCCAGCAGCCAGGAAGGGACAGGGGCCTACAATGAGCAGTTCTTC. This sequence encodes CASSQEGTGAYNEQFF. This chain joins TRBV3-1 and TRBJ2-1; 10 bases line up with TRBD1. This CDR3 region has 16 residues. Germline trimming cut 3 bases from V and 2 bases from J; bases unmatched to any gene: 4. Germline V gives CDR1 LGHDT, CDR2 YNNKEL (reference sequence).